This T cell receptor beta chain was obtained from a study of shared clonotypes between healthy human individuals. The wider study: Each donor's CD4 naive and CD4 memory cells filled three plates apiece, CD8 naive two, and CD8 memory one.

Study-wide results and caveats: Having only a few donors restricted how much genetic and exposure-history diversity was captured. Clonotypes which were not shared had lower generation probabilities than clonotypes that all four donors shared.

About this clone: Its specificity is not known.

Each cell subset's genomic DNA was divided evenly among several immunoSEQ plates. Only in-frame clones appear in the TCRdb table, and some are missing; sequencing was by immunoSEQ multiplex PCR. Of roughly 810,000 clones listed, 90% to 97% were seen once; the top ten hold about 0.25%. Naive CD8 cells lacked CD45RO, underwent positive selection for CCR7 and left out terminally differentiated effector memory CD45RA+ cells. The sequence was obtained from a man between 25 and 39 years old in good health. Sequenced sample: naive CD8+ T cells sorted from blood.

The CDR3 sequence is CASSPYLNADTQYF. The DNA for the CDR3 is TGTGCCAGCAGCCCCTACCTAAACGCAGATACGCAGTATTTT. The V and J genes are TRBV7-2 and TRBJ2-3; D is uncertain. V was pared by 5 bases and J by 4 bases, with 13 bases between. The CDR3 length is 14 residues. Per germline, CDR1 SGHTA and CDR2 FQGNSA.